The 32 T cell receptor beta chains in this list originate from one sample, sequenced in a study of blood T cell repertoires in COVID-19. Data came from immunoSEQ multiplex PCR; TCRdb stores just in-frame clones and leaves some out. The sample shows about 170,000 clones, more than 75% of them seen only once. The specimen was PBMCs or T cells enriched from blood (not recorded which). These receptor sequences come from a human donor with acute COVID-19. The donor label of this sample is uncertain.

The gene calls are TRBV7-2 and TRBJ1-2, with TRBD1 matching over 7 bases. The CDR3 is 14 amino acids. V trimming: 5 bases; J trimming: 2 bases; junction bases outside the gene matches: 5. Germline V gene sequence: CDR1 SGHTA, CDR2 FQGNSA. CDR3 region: CASSPSQGNYGYTF. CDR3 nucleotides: TGTGCCAGCAGCCCTTCACAGGGGAACTATGGCTACACCTTC.

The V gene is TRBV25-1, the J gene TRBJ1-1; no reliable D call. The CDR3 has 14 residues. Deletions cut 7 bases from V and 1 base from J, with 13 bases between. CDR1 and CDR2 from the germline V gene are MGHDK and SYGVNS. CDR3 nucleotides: TGTGCCAGCACTCGCGCCGGGAAGAACACTGAAGCTTTCTTT. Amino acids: CASTRAGKNTEAFF.

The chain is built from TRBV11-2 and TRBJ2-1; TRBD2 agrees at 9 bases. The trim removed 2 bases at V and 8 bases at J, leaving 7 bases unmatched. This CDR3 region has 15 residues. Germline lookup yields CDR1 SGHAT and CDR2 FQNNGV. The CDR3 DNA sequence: TGTGCCAGCAGCTTACTAGCGGGGCGATGGGATGAGCAGTTCTTC. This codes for CASSLLAGRWDEQFF.

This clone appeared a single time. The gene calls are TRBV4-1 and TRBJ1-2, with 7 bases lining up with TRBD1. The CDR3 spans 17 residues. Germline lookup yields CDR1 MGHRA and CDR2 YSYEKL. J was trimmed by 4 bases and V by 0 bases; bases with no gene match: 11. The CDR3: CASSQDQGVLTSYGYTF. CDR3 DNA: TGCGCCAGCAGCCAAGACCAGGGGGTATTGACGAGCTATGGCTACACCTTC.

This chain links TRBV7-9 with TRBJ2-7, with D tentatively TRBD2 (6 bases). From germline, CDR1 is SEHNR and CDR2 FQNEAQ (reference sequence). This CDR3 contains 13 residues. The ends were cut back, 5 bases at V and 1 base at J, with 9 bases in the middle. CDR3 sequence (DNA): TGTGCCAGCAGCGCCGGGAGTTCCTACGAGCAGTACTTC. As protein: CASSAGSSYEQYF.

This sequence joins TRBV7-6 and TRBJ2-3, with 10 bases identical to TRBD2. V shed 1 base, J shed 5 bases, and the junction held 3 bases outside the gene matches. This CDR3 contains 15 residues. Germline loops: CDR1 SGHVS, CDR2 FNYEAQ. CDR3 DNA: TGTGCCAGCAGCTTAGAGCGGGGGGGCAGAGATACGCAGTATTTT. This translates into CASSLERGGRDTQYF. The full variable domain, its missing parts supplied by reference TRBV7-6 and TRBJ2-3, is GAGVSQSPRYKVTKRGQDVALRCDPISGHVSLYWYRQALGQGPEFLTYFNYEAQQDKSGLPNDRFSAERPEGSISTLTIQRTEQRDSAMYRCASSLERGGRDTQYFGPGTRLTVL.

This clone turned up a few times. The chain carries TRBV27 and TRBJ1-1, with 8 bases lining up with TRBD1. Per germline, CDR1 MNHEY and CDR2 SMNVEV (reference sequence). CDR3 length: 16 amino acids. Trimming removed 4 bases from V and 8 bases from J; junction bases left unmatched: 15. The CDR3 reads CASSSYTGGLPPEAFF. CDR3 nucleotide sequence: TGTGCCAGCAGTTCCTACACAGGGGGTCTACCCCCAGAAGCTTTCTTT.

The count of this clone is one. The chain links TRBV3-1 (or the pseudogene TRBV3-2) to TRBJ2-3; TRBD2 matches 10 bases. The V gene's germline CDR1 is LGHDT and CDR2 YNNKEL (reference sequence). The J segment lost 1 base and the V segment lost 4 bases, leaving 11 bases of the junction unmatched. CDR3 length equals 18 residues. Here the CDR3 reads CASSPLAGAPYGTDTQYF. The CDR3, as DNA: TGTGCCAGCAGCCCGCTAGCGGGGGCCCCTTATGGCACAGATACGCAGTATTTT.

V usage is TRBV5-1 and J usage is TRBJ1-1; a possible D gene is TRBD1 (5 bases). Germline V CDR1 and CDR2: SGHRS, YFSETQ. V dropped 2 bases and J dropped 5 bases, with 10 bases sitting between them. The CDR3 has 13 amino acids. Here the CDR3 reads CASSFQGNTEAFF. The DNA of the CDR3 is TGCGCCAGCAGCTTCCAGGGAAATACTGAAGCTTTCTTT.

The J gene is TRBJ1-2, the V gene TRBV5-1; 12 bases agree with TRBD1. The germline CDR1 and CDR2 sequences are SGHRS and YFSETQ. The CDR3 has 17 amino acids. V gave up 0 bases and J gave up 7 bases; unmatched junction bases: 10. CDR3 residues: CASSLGDRGLSRSGYTF. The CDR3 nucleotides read TGCGCCAGCAGCTTGGGGGACAGGGGGCTTTCCCGAAGTGGCTACACCTTC.

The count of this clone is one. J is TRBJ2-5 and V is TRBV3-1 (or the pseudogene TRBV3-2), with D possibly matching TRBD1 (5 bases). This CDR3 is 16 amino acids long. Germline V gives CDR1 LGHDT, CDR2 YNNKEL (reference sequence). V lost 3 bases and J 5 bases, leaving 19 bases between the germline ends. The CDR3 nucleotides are TGTGCCAGCAGCCAGGGGTCTAACAGGCCCCGGGAGACCCAGTACTTC. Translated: CASSQGSNRPRETQYF.

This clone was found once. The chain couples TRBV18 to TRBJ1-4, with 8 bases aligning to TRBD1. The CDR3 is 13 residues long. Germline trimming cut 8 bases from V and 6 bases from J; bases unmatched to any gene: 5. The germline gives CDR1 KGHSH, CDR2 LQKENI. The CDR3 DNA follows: TGTGCCAGCACCCGGGGACAGGATGAAAAACTGTTTTTT. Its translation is CASTRGQDEKLFF.

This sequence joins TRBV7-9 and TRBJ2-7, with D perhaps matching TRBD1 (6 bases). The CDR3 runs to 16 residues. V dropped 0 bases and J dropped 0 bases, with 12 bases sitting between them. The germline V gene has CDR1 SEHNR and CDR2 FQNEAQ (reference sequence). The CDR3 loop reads CASSLAPGANSYEQYF. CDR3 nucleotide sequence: TGTGCCAGCAGCTTAGCGCCAGGGGCCAACTCCTACGAGCAGTACTTC.

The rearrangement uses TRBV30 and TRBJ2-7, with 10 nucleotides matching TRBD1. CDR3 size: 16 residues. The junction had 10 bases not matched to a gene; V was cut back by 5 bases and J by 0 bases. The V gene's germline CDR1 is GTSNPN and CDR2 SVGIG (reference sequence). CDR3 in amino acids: CAWDRPGTGASYEQYF. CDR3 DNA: TGTGCCTGGGATCGCCCTGGGACAGGGGCCTCCTACGAGCAGTACTTC.

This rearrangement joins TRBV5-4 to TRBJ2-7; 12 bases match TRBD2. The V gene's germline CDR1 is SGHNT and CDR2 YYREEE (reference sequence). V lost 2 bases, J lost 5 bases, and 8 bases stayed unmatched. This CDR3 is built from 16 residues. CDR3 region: CASSFPSGGVIDEQYF. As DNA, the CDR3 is TGTGCCAGCAGCTTTCCTAGCGGGGGGGTTATCGACGAGCAGTACTTC.

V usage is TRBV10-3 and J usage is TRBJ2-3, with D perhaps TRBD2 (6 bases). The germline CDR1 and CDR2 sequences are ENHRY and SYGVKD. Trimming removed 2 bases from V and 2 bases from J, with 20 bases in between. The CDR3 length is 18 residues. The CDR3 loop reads CAISEPGVGGSHTDTQYF. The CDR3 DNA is TGTGCCATCAGTGAGCCGGGGGTCGGGGGATCCCACACAGATACGCAGTATTTT.

The CDR3 is CASSLRGGQPQHF. As DNA, the CDR3 is TGTGCCAGTAGTCTTCGGGGTGGTCAGCCCCAGCATTTT. The chain couples TRBV19 to TRBJ1-5; unclear D gene. V was shortened by 5 bases and J by 6 bases, with 11 bases between the two germline ends. The CDR3 is 13 residues long. Germline CDR1 LNHDA, CDR2 SQIVND (reference sequence).

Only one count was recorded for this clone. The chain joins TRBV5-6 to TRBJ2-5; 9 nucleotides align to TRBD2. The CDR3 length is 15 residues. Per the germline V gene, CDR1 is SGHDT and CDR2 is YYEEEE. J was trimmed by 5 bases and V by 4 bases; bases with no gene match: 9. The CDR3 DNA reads TGTGCCAGCAGCAGGCGGGGGGGGCCATGGGAGACCCAGTACTTC. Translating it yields CASSRRGGPWETQYF.

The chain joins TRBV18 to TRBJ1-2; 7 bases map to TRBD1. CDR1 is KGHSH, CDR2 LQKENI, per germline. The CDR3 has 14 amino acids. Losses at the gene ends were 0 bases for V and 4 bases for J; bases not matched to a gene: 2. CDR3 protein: CASSPPGQPYGYTF. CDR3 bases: TGTGCCAGCTCACCACCGGGACAGCCCTATGGCTACACCTTC.

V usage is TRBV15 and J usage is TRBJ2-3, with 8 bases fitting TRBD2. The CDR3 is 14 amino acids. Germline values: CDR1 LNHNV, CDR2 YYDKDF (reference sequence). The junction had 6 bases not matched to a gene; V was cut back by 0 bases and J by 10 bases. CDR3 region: CATSRDGGGIAQYF. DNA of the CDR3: TGTGCCACCAGCAGAGACGGGGGGGGCATAGCGCAGTATTTT. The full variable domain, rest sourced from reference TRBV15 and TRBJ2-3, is DAMVIQNPRYQVTQFGKPVTLSCSQTLNHNVMYWYQQKSSQAPKLLFHYYDKDFNNEADTPDNFQSRRPNTSFCFLDIRSPGLGDTAMYLCATSRDGGGIAQYFGPGTRLTVL.

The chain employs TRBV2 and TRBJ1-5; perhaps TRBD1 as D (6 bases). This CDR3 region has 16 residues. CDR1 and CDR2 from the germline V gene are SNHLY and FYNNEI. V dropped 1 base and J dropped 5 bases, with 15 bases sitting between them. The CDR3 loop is CASSEDWGGRDQPQHF. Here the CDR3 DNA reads TGTGCCAGCAGTGAAGATTGGGGGGGGCGCGATCAGCCCCAGCATTTT.

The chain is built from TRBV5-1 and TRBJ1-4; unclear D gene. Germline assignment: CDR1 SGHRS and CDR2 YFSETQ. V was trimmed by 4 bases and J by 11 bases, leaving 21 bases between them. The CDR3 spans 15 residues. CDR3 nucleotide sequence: TGCGCCAGCAGCCCTCCCGGGGATCCCCCTGGGAAACTGTTTTTT. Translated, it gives CASSPPGDPPGKLFF.

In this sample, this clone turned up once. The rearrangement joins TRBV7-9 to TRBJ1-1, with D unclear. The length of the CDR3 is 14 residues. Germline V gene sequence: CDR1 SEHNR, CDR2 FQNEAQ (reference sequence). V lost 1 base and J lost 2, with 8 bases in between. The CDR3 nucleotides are TGTGCCAGCAGCTTAGGCCAGACTAACACTGAAGCTTTCTTT. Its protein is CASSLGQTNTEAFF.

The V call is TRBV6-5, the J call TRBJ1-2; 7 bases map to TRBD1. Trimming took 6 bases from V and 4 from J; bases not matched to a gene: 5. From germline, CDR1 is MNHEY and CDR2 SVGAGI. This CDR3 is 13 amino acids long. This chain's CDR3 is CASRAGTAYGYTF. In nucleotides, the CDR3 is TGTGCCAGCAGAGCCGGGACAGCCTATGGCTACACCTTC.

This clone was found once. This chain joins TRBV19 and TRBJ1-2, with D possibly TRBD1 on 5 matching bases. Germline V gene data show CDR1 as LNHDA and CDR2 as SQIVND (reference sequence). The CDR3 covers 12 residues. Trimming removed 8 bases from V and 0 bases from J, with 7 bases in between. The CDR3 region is CASEGANYGYTF. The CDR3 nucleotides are TGTGCCAGTGAAGGGGCTAACTATGGCTACACCTTC. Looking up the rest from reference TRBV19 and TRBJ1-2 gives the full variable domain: DGGITQSPKYLFRKEGQNVTLSCEQNLNHDAMYWYRQDPGQGLRLIYYSQIVNDFQKGDIAEGYSVSREKKESFPLTVTSAQKNPTAFYLCASEGANYGYTFGSGTRLTVV.

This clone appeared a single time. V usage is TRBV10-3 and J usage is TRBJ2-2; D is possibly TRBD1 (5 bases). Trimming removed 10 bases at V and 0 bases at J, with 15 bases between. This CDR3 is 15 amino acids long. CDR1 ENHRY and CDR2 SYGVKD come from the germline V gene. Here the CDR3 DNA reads TGTGCCACCACGTTCTTAGGGGCGAACACCGGGGAGCTGTTTTTT. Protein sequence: CATTFLGANTGELFF.

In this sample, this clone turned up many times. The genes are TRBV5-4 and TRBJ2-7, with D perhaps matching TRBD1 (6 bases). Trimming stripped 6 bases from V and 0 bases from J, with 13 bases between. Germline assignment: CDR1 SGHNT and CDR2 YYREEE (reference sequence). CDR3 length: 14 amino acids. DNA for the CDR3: TGTGCCAGCACCAAACAGGGTTCCTCCTACGAGCAGTACTTC. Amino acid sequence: CASTKQGSSYEQYF.

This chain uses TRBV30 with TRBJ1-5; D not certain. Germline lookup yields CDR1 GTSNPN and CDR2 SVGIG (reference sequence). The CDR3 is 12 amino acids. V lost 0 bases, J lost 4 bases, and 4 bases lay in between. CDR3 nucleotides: TGTGCCTGGAGTGTACATAATCAGCCCCAGCATTTT. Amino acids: CAWSVHNQPQHF. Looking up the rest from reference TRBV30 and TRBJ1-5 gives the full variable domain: SQTIHQWPATLVQPVGSPLSLECTVEGTSNPNLYWYRQAAGRGLQLLFYSVGIGQISSEVPQNLSASRPQDRQFILSSKKLLLSDSGFYLCAWSVHNQPQHFGDGTRLSIL.

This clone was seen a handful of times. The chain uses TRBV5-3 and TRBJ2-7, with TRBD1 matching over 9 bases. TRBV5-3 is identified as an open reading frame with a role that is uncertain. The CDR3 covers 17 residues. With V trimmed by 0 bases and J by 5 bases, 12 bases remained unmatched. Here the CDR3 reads CARSLDRGRLLLHEQYF. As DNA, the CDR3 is TGTGCCAGAAGCTTGGACAGGGGGCGCCTCCTCCTCCACGAGCAGTACTTC.

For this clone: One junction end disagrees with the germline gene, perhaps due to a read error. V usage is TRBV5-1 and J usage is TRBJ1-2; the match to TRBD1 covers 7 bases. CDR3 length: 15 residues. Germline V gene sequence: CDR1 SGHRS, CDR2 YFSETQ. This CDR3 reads CASSPGDSINYDYTF. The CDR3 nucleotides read TGCGCCAGCAGCCCCGGGGACAGCATTAACTATGACTACACCTTC.

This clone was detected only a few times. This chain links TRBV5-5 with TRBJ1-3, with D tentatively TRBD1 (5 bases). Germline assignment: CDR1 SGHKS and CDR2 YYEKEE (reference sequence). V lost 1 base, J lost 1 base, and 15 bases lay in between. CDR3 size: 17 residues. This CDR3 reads CASSLIGAGISGNTIYF. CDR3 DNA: TGTGCCAGCAGCTTGATTGGGGCAGGGATATCTGGAAACACCATATATTTT.

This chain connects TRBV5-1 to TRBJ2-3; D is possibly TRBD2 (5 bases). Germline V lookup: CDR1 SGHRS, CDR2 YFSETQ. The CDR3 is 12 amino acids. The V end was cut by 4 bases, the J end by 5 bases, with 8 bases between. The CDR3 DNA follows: TGCGCCAGCAGCCTGAGCGGAGATACGCAGTATTTT. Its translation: CASSLSGDTQYF.